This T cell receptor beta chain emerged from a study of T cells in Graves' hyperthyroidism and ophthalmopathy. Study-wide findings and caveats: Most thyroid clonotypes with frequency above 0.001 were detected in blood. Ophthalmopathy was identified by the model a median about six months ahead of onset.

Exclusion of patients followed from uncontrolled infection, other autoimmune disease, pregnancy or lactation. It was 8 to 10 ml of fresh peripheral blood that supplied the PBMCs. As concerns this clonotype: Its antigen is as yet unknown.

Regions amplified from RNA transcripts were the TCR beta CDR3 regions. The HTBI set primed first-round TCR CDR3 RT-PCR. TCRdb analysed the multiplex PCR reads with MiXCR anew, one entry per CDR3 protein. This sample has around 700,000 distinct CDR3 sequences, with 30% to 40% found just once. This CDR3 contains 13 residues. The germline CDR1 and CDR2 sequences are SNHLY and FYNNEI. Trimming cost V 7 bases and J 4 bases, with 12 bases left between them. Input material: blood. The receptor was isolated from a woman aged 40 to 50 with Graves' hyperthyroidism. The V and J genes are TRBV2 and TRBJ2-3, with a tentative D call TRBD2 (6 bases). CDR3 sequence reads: CASMRGRADTQYF. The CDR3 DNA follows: TGTGCCAGCATGCGGGGAAGAGCAGATACGCAGTATTTT.